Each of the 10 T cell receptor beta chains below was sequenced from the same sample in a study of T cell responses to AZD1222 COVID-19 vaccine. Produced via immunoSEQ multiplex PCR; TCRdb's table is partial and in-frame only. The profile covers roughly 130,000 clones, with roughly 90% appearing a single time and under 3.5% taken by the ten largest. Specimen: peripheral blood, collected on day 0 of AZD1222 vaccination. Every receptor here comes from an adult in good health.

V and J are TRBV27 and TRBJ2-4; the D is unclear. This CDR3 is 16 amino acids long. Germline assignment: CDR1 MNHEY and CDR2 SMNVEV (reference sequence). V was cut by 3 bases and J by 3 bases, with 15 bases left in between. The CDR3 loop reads CASSFVPANGKNIQYF. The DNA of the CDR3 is TGTGCCAGCAGTTTCGTTCCGGCTAATGGCAAAAACATTCAGTACTTC.

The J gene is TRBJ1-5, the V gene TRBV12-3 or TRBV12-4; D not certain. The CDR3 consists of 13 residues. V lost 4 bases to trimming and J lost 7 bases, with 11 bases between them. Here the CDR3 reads CASSYTSDQPQHF. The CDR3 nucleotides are TGTGCCAGCAGTTATACTTCTGACCAGCCCCAGCATTTT.

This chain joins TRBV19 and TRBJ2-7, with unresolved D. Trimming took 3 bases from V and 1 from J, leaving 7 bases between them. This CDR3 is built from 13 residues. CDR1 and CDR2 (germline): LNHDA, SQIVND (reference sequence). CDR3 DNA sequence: TGTGCCAGTAGTATGGGCCTGTCCTACGAGCAGTACTTC. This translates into CASSMGLSYEQYF. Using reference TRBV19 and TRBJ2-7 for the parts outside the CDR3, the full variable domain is DGGITQSPKYLFRKEGQNVTLSCEQNLNHDAMYWYRQDPGQGLRLIYYSQIVNDFQKGDIAEGYSVSREKKESFPLTVTSAQKNPTAFYLCASSMGLSYEQYFGPGTRLTVT.

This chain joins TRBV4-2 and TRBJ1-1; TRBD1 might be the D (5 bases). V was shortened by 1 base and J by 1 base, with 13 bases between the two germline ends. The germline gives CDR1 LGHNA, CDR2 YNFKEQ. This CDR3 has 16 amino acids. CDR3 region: CASSQGPREGNTEAFF. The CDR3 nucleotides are TGTGCCAGCAGCCAAGGGCCCAGGGAGGGGAACACTGAAGCTTTCTTT.

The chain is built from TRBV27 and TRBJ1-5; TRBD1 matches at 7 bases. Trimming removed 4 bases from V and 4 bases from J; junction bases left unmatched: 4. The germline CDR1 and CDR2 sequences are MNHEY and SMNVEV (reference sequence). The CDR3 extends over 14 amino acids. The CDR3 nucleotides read TGTGCCAGCAGTTCACGACAGGGAAATCAGCCCCAGCATTTT. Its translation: CASSSRQGNQPQHF.

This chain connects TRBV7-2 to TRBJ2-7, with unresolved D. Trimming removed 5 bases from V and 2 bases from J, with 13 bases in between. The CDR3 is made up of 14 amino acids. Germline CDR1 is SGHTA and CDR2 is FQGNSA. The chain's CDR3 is CASSPRSLAYEQYF. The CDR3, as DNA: TGTGCCAGCAGCCCTAGGAGCCTCGCCTACGAGCAGTACTTC.

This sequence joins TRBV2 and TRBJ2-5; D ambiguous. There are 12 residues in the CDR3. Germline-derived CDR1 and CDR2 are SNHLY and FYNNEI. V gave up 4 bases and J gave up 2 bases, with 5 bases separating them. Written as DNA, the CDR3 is TGTGCCAGCAGTGGAAGTCAAGAGACCCAGTACTTC. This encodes CASSGSQETQYF.

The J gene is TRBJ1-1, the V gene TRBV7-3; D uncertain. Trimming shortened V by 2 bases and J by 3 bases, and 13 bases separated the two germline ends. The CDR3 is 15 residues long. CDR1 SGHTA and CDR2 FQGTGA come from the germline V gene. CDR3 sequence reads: CASSLRSGKDTEAFF. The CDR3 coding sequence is TGTGCCAGCAGCTTACGGTCGGGCAAAGACACTGAAGCTTTCTTT. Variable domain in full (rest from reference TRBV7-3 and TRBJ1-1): GAGVSQTPSNKVTEKGKYVELRCDPISGHTALYWYRQSLGQGPEFLIYFQGTGAADDSGLPNDRFFAVRPEGSVSTLKIQRTERGDSAVYLCASSLRSGKDTEAFFGQGTRLTVV.

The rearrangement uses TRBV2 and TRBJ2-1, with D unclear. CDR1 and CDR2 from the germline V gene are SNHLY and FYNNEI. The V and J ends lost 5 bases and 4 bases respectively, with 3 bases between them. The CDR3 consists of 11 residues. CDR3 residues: CASSSYNEQFF. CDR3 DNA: TGTGCCAGCAGTTCTTACAATGAGCAGTTCTTC.

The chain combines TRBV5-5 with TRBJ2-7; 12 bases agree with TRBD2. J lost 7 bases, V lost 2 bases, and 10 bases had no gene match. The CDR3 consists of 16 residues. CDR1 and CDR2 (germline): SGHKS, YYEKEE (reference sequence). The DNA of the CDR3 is TGTGCCAGCAGCTTATCTAGCGGGAGGGCCTTAGGTGAGCAGTACTTC. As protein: CASSLSSGRALGEQYF.